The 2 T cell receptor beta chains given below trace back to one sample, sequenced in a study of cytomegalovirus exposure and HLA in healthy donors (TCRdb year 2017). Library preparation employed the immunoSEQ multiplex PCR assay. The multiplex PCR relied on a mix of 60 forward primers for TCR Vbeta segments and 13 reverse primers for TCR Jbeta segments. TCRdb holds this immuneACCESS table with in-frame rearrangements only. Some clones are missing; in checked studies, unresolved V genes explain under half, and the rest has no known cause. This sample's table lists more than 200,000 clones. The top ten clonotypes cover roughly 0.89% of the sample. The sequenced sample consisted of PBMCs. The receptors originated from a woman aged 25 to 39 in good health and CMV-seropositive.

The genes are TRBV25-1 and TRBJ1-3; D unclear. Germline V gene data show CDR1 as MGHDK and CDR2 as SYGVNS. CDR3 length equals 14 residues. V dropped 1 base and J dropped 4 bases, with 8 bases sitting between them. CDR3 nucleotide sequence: TGTGCCAGCAGTGAATGGCAGGAAGGAAACACCATATATTTT. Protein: CASSEWQEGNTIYF.

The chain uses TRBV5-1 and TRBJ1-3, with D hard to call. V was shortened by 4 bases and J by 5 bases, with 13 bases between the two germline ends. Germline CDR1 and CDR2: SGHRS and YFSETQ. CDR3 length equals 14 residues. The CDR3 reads CASSAGVLRNTIYF. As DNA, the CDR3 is TGCGCCAGCAGCGCCGGGGTCCTTCGAAACACCATATATTTT.